The rows below give T cell receptor beta chains drawn from one sample of a study of control samples from healthy donors and cancer patients. Repertoires were generated with immunoSEQ multiplex PCR, while TCRdb's copy carries only in-frame clones and drops some. The table includes about 150,000 clones, approximately 91% detected once. Sequenced input: blood. The origin of the receptors is a man aged 30 to 39 in good health. The CDR3 runs from the conserved cysteine through the conserved F or W. Fields, in order: J gene, D gene, clone size, V gene, CDR3 DNA, CDR3 protein. A D gene is named only where the DNA matches it firmly. Some rows mark clone size as missing; the rest say once, few, many or name a class of expanded clone.

J: TRBJ2-3; D: TRBD2; size: -; V: TRBV4-1; DNA: TGCGCCAGCAGCCCGGGACTAGCGGGGGGCACAGATACGCAGTATTTT; CDR3: CASSPGLAGGTDTQYF
J: TRBJ1-1; D: TRBD1; size: -; V: TRBV3-1/TRBV3-2; DNA: TGTGCCAGCAGCCAAGATTTTATGGACAGGACTGAAGCTTTCTTT; CDR3: CASSQDFMDRTEAFF
J: TRBJ1-1; D: -; size: -; V: TRBV12-3/TRBV12-4; DNA: TGTGCCAGCAGTTTGGGGGTCAGCACTGAAGCTTTCTTT; CDR3: CASSLGVSTEAFF
J: TRBJ2-5; D: -; size: -; V: TRBV7-9; DNA: TGTGCCAGCAGCAGCGGGACACAAGAGACCCAGTACTTC; CDR3: CASSSGTQETQYF
J: TRBJ2-2; D: -; size: -; V: TRBV4-3; DNA: TGCGCCAGCAGCCAAGATCTAGAGGCCGGGGAGCTGTTTTTT; CDR3: CASSQDLEAGELFF
J: TRBJ1-1; D: TRBD1; size: -; V: TRBV6-6; DNA: TGTGCCAGCAGTGCACAGGGGATAGAGACTGAAGCTTTCTTT; CDR3: CASSAQGIETEAFF
J: TRBJ2-4; D: -; size: few; V: TRBV7-9; DNA: TGTGCCAGCAGCCCCCCCCTTAGGGAGGCCAAAAACATTCAGTACTTC; CDR3: CASSPPLREAKNIQYF
J: TRBJ1-5; D: TRBD1; size: -; V: TRBV2; DNA: TGTGCCAGCAGTGCGGGGGACAGCACAAATCAGCCCCAGCATTTT; CDR3: CASSAGDSTNQPQHF
J: TRBJ1-6; D: -; size: -; V: TRBV7-8; DNA: TGTGCCAGCAGCGATACTAATTCACCCCTCCACTTT; CDR3: CASSDTNSPLHF
J: TRBJ2-5; D: -; size: -; V: TRBV5-1; DNA: TGCGCCAGCAGCGAAGCGGCGGGGCCGGGCAAGACCCAGTACTTC; CDR3: CASSEAAGPGKTQYF
J: TRBJ2-6; D: -; size: once; V: TRBV18; DNA: TGTGCCAGCTCACCGGGAGATTGGGTCTCTGGGGCCAACGTCCTGACTTTC; CDR3: CASSPGDWVSGANVLTF
J: TRBJ2-7; D: TRBD2; size: once; V: TRBV3-1/TRBV3-2; DNA: TGTGCCAGCAGCCATCCCGGGGGGGCGGACGAGCAGTACTTC; CDR3: CASSHPGGADEQYF
J: TRBJ1-6; D: TRBD1; size: -; V: TRBV6-1; DNA: TGTGCCAGCAGTGAAGCCCACAGGGGTGCGGATTCACCCCTCCACTTT; CDR3: CASSEAHRGADSPLHF
J: TRBJ2-7; D: -; size: -; V: TRBV18; DNA: TGTGCCAGCTCAAGCCCACAGGGTTCCTACGAGCAGTACTTC; CDR3: CASSSPQGSYEQYF
J: TRBJ1-3; D: -; size: -; V: TRBV6-2/TRBV6-3; DNA: TGTGCCAGCAGTTACTCCGAGGTCCGCTCTGGAAACACCATATATTTT; CDR3: CASSYSEVRSGNTIYF
J: TRBJ2-7; D: TRBD1; size: -; V: TRBV3-1/TRBV3-2; DNA: TGTGCCAGCACCCTGGGGACAGGGCTCTACGAGCAGTACTTC; CDR3: CASTLGTGLYEQYF
J: TRBJ2-7; D: -; size: -; V: TRBV6-5; DNA: TGTGCCAGCAGTTTTAACAGGAACGAGCAGTACTTC; CDR3: CASSFNRNEQYF
J: TRBJ2-5; D: -; size: -; V: TRBV6-5; DNA: TGTGCCAGCAGTTATACGGGACTCCCCCAAGAGACCCAGTACTTC; CDR3: CASSYTGLPQETQYF
J: TRBJ2-3; D: -; size: -; V: TRBV18; DNA: TGTGCCAGCTCACCATTTGACGGGAGCACAGATACGCAGTATTTT; CDR3: CASSPFDGSTDTQYF
J: TRBJ2-5; D: -; size: -; V: TRBV4-3; DNA: TGCGCCAGCAGCCAAGAAGGGGCCGGGGGAGAGACCCAGTACTTC; CDR3: CASSQEGAGGETQYF
J: TRBJ2-1; D: -; size: -; V: TRBV6-2/TRBV6-3; DNA: TGTGCCAGCAGTTATCCGGCAGCAACTAGCTTCCACAATGAGCAGTTCTTC; CDR3: CASSYPAATSFHNEQFF
J: TRBJ2-6; D: TRBD1; size: -; V: TRBV7-2; DNA: TGTGCCAGCAGTTTCTCAACGACAGGGTATAGCTCTGGGGCCAACGTCCTGACTTTC; CDR3: CASSFSTTGYSSGANVLTF
J: TRBJ2-5; D: TRBD2; size: -; V: TRBV7-3; DNA: TGTGCCAGCAGCCCCGGGACTAGCGGGAGTTGGCAAGAGACCCAGTACTTC; CDR3: CASSPGTSGSWQETQYF
J: TRBJ1-3; D: -; size: once; V: TRBV10-2; DNA: TGCGCCAGCAGTGTAGGGGCAGCGGGAACCCAGACAGAATATTTT; CDR3: CASSVGAAGTQTEYF
J: TRBJ2-7; D: TRBD1; size: -; V: TRBV11-2; DNA: TGTGCCAGCAGCTTAGATCCCGGACAGGGCCCTTCCTACGAGCAGTACTTC; CDR3: CASSLDPGQGPSYEQYF
J: TRBJ1-1; D: -; size: -; V: TRBV6-5; DNA: TGTGCCAGCAGTTACTCCGTTGTGGGGACAGAAGCTTTCTTT; CDR3: CASSYSVVGTEAFF
J: TRBJ2-5; D: -; size: -; V: TRBV5-4; DNA: TGTGCCAGCAGCTTGCGGGGGGCCGAGACCCAGTACTTC; CDR3: CASSLRGAETQYF
J: TRBJ2-2; D: -; size: -; V: TRBV5-4; DNA: TGTGCCAGCAGCCCCTGGACCGCTAACACCGGGGAGCTGTTTTTT; CDR3: CASSPWTANTGELFF
J: TRBJ2-5; D: -; size: -; V: TRBV7-2; DNA: TGTGCCAGCAGCTTTGGGTTAGCAGAGACCCAGTACTTC; CDR3: CASSFGLAETQYF
J: TRBJ2-7; D: TRBD2; size: -; V: TRBV3-1/TRBV3-2; DNA: TGTGCCAGCAGCCAGAGGCCGGGACTAGCGAGCTCCTACGAGCAGTACTTC; CDR3: CASSQRPGLASSYEQYF
J: TRBJ1-5; D: -; size: -; V: TRBV19; DNA: TGTGCCAGTAGTTGGTCAGGGGAAGGTAACAATCAGCCCCAGCATTTT; CDR3: CASSWSGEGNNQPQHF
J: TRBJ1-6; D: -; size: few; V: TRBV11-3; DNA: TGTGCCAGCAGCTTCACAACGGGAAGCTCCTATAATTCACCCCTCCACTTT; CDR3: CASSFTTGSSYNSPLHF
J: TRBJ1-6; D: -; size: -; V: TRBV27; DNA: TGTGCCAGCACTCCTGCTGGGTTTGGTTCACCCCTCCACTTT; CDR3: CASTPAGFGSPLHF
J: TRBJ2-5; D: -; size: -; V: TRBV19; DNA: TGTGCCACCCGACAGGGAGGGGAGACCCAGTACTTC; CDR3: CATRQGGETQYF
J: TRBJ2-1; D: -; size: few; V: TRBV30; DNA: TGTGCCTGGAGTGTCTATTGGGAGGCCTACAATGAGCAGTTCTTC; CDR3: CAWSVYWEAYNEQFF
J: TRBJ1-1; D: -; size: -; V: TRBV7-2; DNA: TGTGCCAGCAGCTTTGGAGTCGGCACTGAAGCTTTCTTT; CDR3: CASSFGVGTEAFF
J: TRBJ2-3; D: TRBD2; size: -; V: TRBV24-1; DNA: TGTGCCACCAGTGGTGGACTAGCGGGAGTTTTAGATACGCAGTATTTT; CDR3: CATSGGLAGVLDTQYF
J: TRBJ2-7; D: TRBD1; size: -; V: TRBV24-1; DNA: TGTGCCACCAGTGATGCGGACAGGGATATCTACGAGCAGTACTTC; CDR3: CATSDADRDIYEQYF
J: TRBJ2-6; D: -; size: once; V: TRBV12-5; DNA: TGTGCTACTACTGTCTGGGGCAACGTCCTGACTTTC; CDR3: CATTVWGNVLTF
J: TRBJ1-1; D: TRBD1; size: -; V: TRBV5-6; DNA: TGTGCCAGCAGCTTGGCGAGCAGGGGGCTAGGGAACACTGAAGCTTTCTTT; CDR3: CASSLASRGLGNTEAFF
J: TRBJ1-1; D: -; size: -; V: TRBV6-2/TRBV6-3; DNA: TGTGCCAGCAGTTACTCGCACTGGACAGCATCTGAAGCTTTCTTT; CDR3: CASSYSHWTASEAFF
J: TRBJ1-6; D: TRBD1; size: -; V: TRBV5-1; DNA: TGCGCCAGCAGCTCCAGCCCCCTACAGGGGCTAAGGCCCAATAATTCACCCCTCCACTTT; CDR3: CASSSSPLQGLRPNNSPLHF
J: TRBJ2-3; D: -; size: -; V: TRBV7-2; DNA: TGTGCCAGCAGCTTATCGCGGGACACAGATACGCAGTATTTT; CDR3: CASSLSRDTDTQYF
J: TRBJ2-3; D: TRBD2; size: -; V: TRBV27; DNA: TGTGCCAGCGGGGACTACCTCGGGACAGATACGCAGTATTTT; CDR3: CASGDYLGTDTQYF
J: TRBJ2-7; D: -; size: -; V: TRBV7-9; DNA: TGTGCCAGCAGCTCAGGGAATTACGAGCAGTACTTC; CDR3: CASSSGNYEQYF
J: TRBJ2-7; D: -; size: -; V: TRBV5-5; DNA: TGTGCCAGCAGCTGGGGAGCACAGGGCAGCTACGAGCAGTACTTC; CDR3: CASSWGAQGSYEQYF
J: TRBJ2-1; D: TRBD2; size: -; V: TRBV27; DNA: TGTGCCAGCAGTCGGACTAGCGGGGCCTACAATGAGCAGTTCTTC; CDR3: CASSRTSGAYNEQFF
J: TRBJ2-3; D: -; size: -; V: TRBV24-1; DNA: TGTGCCACCAGTGAGCGTTGGACCGCGCGCACAGATACGCAGTATTTT; CDR3: CATSERWTARTDTQYF
J: TRBJ1-5; D: -; size: -; V: TRBV2; DNA: TGTGCCAGCAGCGAGCTATCTTATAGCAATCAGCCCCAGCATTTT; CDR3: CASSELSYSNQPQHF
J: TRBJ1-1; D: -; size: -; V: TRBV15; DNA: TGTGCCACCAGCAGAGATCTCGGACAGAACACTGAAGCTTTCTTT; CDR3: CATSRDLGQNTEAFF